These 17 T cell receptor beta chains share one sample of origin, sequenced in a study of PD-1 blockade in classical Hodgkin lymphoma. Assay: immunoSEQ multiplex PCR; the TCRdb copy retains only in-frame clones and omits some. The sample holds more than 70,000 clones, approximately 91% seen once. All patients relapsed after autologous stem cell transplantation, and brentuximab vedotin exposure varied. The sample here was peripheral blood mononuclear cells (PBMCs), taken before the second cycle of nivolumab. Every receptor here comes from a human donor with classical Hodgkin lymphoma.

CDR3 in amino acids: CASSVVAPGLAGIHEQFF. CDR3 in DNA: TGCGCCAGCAGCGTAGTTGCACCGGGACTAGCGGGAATCCATGAGCAGTTCTTC. V and J are TRBV5-1 and TRBJ2-1, with 13 bases that match TRBD2. This CDR3 contains 18 residues. V dropped 4 bases and J dropped 8; count of bases not matched to a gene: 15. In germline, CDR1 is SGHRS, CDR2 YFSETQ.

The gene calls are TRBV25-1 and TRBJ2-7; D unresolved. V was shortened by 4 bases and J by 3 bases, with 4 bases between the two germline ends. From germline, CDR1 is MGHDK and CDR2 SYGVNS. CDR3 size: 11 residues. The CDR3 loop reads CASSGFYEQYF. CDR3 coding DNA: TGTGCCAGCAGTGGGTTCTACGAGCAGTACTTC.

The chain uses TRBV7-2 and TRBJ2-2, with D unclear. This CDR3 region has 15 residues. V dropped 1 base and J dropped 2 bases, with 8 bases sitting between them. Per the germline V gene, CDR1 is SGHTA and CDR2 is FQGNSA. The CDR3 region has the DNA TGTGCCAGCAGCTTAGTCCTACATAACACCGGGGAGCTGTTTTTT. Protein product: CASSLVLHNTGELFF.

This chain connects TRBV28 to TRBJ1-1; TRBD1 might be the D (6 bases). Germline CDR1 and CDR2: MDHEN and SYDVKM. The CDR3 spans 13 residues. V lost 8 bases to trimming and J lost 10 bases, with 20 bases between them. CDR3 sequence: CASQDRGSPRAFF. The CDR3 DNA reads TGTGCCAGCCAGGACAGAGGATCCCCCAGAGCTTTCTTT.

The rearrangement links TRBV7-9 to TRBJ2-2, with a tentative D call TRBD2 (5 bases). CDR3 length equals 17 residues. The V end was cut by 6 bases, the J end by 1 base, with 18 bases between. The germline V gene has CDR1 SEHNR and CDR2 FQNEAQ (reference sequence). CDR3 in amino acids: CASRADRGPRNTGELFF. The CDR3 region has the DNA TGTGCCAGCAGGGCTGACCGGGGTCCACGGAACACCGGGGAGCTGTTTTTT.

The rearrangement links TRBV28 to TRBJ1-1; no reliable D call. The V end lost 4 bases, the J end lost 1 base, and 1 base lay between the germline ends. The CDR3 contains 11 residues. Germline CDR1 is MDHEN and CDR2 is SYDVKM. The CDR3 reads CASSWNTEAFF. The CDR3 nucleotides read TGTGCCAGCAGTTGGAACACTGAAGCTTTCTTT.

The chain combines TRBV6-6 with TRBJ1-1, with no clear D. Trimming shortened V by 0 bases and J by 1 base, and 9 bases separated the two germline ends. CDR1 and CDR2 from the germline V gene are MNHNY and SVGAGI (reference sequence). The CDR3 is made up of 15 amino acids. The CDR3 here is CASSYSGGKNTEAFF. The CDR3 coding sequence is TGTGCCAGCAGTTACTCGGGCGGCAAGAACACTGAAGCTTTCTTT.

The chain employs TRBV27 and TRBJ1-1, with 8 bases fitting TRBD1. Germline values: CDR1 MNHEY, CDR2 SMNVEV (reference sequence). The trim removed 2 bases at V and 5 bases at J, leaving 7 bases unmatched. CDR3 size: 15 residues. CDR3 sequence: CASSLRGQGRTEAFF. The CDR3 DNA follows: TGTGCCAGCAGTTTAAGAGGACAGGGTCGGACTGAAGCTTTCTTT.

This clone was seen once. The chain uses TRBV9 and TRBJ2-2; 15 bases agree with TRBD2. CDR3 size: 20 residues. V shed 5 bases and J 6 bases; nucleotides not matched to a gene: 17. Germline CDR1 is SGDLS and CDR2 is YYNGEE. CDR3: CASRDLRTSGRADNPGELFF. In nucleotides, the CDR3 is TGTGCCAGCAGAGACCTCAGGACTAGCGGGAGGGCCGATAACCCCGGGGAGCTGTTTTTT.

The CDR3 coding sequence is TGCGCCAGCAGCAAGAGGGAGGAGTCTTCCTACGAGCAGTACTTC. Amino acid sequence: CASSKREESSYEQYF. The chain carries TRBV4-1 and TRBJ2-7; possible D gene TRBD2, 6 bases. The CDR3 runs to 15 residues. V was clipped by 5 bases and J by 1 base, with 15 bases between them. CDR1 and CDR2 from the germline V gene are MGHRA and YSYEKL.

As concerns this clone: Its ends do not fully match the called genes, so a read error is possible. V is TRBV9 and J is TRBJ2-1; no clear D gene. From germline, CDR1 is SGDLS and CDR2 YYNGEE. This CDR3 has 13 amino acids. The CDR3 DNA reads TGTGCCAGCAGCGTAGGCTCCCACAATGAGCAGTTCTTC. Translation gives CASSVGSHNEQFF.

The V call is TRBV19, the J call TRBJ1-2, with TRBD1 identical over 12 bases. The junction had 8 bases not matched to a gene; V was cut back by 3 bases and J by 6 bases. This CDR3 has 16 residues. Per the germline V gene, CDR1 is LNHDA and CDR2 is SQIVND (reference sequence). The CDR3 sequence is CASSIPGTGGSDGYTF. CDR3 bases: TGTGCCAGTAGTATCCCAGGGACAGGGGGCTCCGATGGCTACACCTTC.

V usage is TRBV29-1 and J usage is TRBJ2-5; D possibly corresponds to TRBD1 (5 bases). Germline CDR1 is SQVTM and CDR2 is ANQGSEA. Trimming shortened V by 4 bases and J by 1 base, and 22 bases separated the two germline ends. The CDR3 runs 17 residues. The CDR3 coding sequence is TGCAGCGTTGGCTTCAATTTCCTCCCAGGGCCCCAAGAGACCCAGTACTTC. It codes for CSVGFNFLPGPQETQYF.

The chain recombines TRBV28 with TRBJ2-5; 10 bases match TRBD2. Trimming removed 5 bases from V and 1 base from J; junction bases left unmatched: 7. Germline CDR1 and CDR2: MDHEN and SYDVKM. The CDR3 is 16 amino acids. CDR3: CASSTSGGDIQETQYF. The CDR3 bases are TGTGCCAGCAGTACGAGCGGGGGGGATATCCAAGAGACCCAGTACTTC.

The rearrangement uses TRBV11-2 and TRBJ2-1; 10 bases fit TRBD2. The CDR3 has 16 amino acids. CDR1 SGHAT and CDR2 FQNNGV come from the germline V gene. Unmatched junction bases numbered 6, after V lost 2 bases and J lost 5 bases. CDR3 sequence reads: CASSLKVAGGHNEQFF. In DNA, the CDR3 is TGTGCCAGCAGCTTAAAGGTAGCGGGAGGTCACAATGAGCAGTTCTTC.

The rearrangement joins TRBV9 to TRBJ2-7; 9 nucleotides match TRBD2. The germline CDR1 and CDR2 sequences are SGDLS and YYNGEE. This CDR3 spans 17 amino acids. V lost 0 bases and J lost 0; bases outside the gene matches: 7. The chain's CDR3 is CASSVGGSGSFSYEQYF. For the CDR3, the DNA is TGTGCCAGCAGCGTAGGGGGTAGCGGGAGTTTCTCCTACGAGCAGTACTTC.

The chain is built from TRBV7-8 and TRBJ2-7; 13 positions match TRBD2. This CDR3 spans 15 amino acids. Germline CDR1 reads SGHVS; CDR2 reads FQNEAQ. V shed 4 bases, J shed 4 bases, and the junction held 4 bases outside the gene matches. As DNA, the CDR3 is TGTGCCAGCAGCTACGGGACTAGCGGGGCTTACGAGCAGTACTTC. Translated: CASSYGTSGAYEQYF.